The following is a T cell receptor beta chain sequence with its context. Its specificity is unknown. The study ran its PCR with 60 Vbeta and 13 Jbeta primers. Measured with immunoSEQ multiplex PCR; TCRdb has only the in-frame clones, and not every one. The sample has about 190,000 clones, approximately 86% seen once. CDR3 size: 13 residues. Germline lookup yields CDR1 MNHNS and CDR2 SASEGT. The V end was cut by 5 bases, the J end by 5 bases, with 12 bases between. The data derive from a study of cytomegalovirus exposure and HLA in healthy donors. Study-level results: For most TCR beta V segments, an earlier analysis put the productive rate at about 87% or about 30% of the time.

The chain combines TRBV6-1 with TRBJ1-1; TRBD1 is a possible D gene (6 bases). The receptor was derived from a woman between 18 and 29 years old in good health and CMV-seronegative. Material: PBMCs. CDR3 sequence (DNA): TGTGCCAGCAGTTATCAGGGGAAAACTGAAGCTTTCTTT. Protein: CASSYQGKTEAFF.